This T cell receptor beta chain was retrieved from a study of cytomegalovirus exposure and HLA in healthy donors. Amplification used 60 Vbeta primers and 13 Jbeta primers. The data were produced by immunoSEQ multiplex PCR, yet TCRdb's version contains in-frame clones alone and is incomplete. The sample shows 78,000 or so clones, approximately 60% of them seen only once. This clone was counted only a few times. Germline CDR1 reads SGHVS; CDR2 reads FQNEAQ. The CDR3 has 14 amino acids. V shed 4 bases and J 8 bases; nucleotides not matched to a gene: 7. The source is a male donor in good health and CMV-seropositive. The sequenced sample was PBMCs. The gene calls are TRBV7-8 and TRBJ1-4; TRBD1 matches 7 bases. CDR3 sequence reads: CASSSGTGEEKLFF. The CDR3 DNA is TGTGCCAGCAGCTCCGGCACAGGGGAAGAAAAACTGTTTTTT.